Below are 4 T cell receptor beta chains sequenced from a single sample in a study of T cells in tuberculosis. Sequencing used immunoSEQ multiplex PCR; TCRdb keeps in-frame clones, though not all of them. The sample records under 40,000 clones, roughly 95% being singletons. The specimen was PBMCs. These receptors were obtained from a donor between 10 and 35 years old with latent tuberculosis or without tuberculosis infection.

Comments on this clone: Other DNA variants within this sample encode the same CDR3. This chain uses TRBV5-1 with TRBJ2-7, with D perhaps matching TRBD1 (6 bases). V shed 1 base and J shed 5 bases, with 10 bases lying between them. The CDR3 runs 13 residues. CDR1 and CDR2 from the germline V gene are SGHRS and YFSETQ. The DNA for the CDR3 is TGCGCCAGCAGCTTGACTGGGGGCCACGAGCAGTACTTC. Protein product: CASSLTGGHEQYF.

The chain uses TRBV10-3 and TRBJ2-3; D perhaps matches TRBD1 (5 bases). V was pared by 2 bases and J by 6 bases, with 6 bases between. Germline CDR1 reads ENHRY; CDR2 reads SYGVKD. The CDR3 is 12 amino acids. The CDR3 loop is CAISEGADTQYF. DNA for the CDR3: TGTGCCATCAGTGAGGGGGCTGATACGCAGTATTTT.

This chain links TRBV7-2 with TRBJ1-2, with TRBD1 matching 9 bases. The J segment lost 7 bases and the V segment lost 7 bases, leaving 10 bases of the junction unmatched. CDR1 and CDR2 (germline): SGHTA, FQGNSA. The CDR3 runs to 14 residues. CDR3 loop: CASNSDRGLSGYTF. CDR3 DNA sequence: TGTGCCAGCAACTCGGACAGGGGACTGTCTGGCTACACCTTC.

A single count supports this clone. The rearrangement joins TRBV10-3 to TRBJ1-2; D is ambiguous. V gave up 4 bases and J gave up 7 bases, with 10 bases separating them. CDR1 is ENHRY and CDR2 is SYGVKD in the germline V gene. The CDR3 totals 12 residues. CDR3 amino acids: CAISGLRGGYTF. DNA of the CDR3: TGTGCCATCAGTGGGCTTCGAGGTGGCTACACCTTC.